The 28 T cell receptor beta chains in this list originate from one sample, sequenced in a study of OX40 agonist ivuxolimab in advanced cancers. Receptors were amplified or captured by the immunoSEQ multiplex PCR assay. In its TCRdb copy, this immuneACCESS table keeps in-frame sequences only and misses some clones. Where compared with another copy, unresolved V genes explain less than half of these, and the others have no known cause. This sample comprises about 100,000 clones, around 93% of them detected only once. Of the sample, approximately 0.54% falls within the top ten clones. This material consisted of CD4+ or CD8+ T cells sorted from blood, taken in a trial of the OX40 agonist ivuxolimab. These receptors were taken from an adult with an advanced solid tumor such as melanoma, head and neck, liver or kidney cancer.

The rearrangement links TRBV19 to TRBJ2-6; D unresolved. The CDR3 has 15 amino acids. Trimming took 7 bases from V and 1 from J, leaving 11 bases between them. Per germline, CDR1 LNHDA and CDR2 SQIVND (reference sequence). The CDR3 bases are TGTGCCAGTATCACGACCGGGTCTGGGGCCAACGTCCTGACTTTC. Translated, it gives CASITTGSGANVLTF.

This rearrangement joins TRBV7-9 to TRBJ1-4; no firm D call. Germline V gene lookup returns CDR1 SEHNR and CDR2 FQNEAQ (reference sequence). CDR3 length: 19 residues. Trimming left V 5 bases short and J 0 bases short, with 22 bases between. The CDR3 nucleotides read TGTGCCAGCAGCACCAGAGGTCAAGGCCGATCAGCAACTAATGAAAAACTGTTTTTT. Amino acid sequence: CASSTRGQGRSATNEKLFF.

This sequence joins TRBV5-8 and TRBJ1-2; no reliable D call. V lost 4 bases and J lost 2, with 12 bases in between. CDR1 is SGHTS, CDR2 YDEGEE, per germline. This CDR3 comprises 14 residues. In DNA form, the CDR3 reads TGTGCCAGCAGCCTGACAAGGATAAACTATGGCTACACCTTC. This gives the protein CASSLTRINYGYTF.

The chain combines TRBV7-2 with TRBJ2-7, with 9 bases that match TRBD1. Trimming at V came to 5 bases and at J to 2 bases, leaving 10 bases not matched to a gene. CDR1 is SGHTA and CDR2 is FQGNSA in the germline V gene. The CDR3 contains 16 residues. Here the CDR3 reads CASSTGTGMKTYEQYF. Written as DNA, the CDR3 is TGTGCCAGCAGCACCGGGACAGGGATGAAAACCTACGAGCAGTACTTC.

The CDR3 is CASRSQSNTEAFF. The CDR3 DNA sequence: TGTGCCAGCAGATCACAGAGTAACACTGAAGCTTTCTTT. The chain is built from TRBV7-2 and TRBJ1-1; D call uncertain. Germline-derived CDR1 and CDR2 are SGHTA and FQGNSA. CDR3 length: 13 amino acids. Trimming pared 6 bases from V and 2 bases from J, leaving 10 bases between.

CDR3 amino acids: CASSLWKGTPQETQYF. Here the CDR3 DNA reads TGTGCCAGCAGCCTATGGAAAGGGACCCCGCAAGAGACCCAGTACTTC. This chain connects TRBV13 to TRBJ2-5, with D perhaps matching TRBD1 or TRBD2 (5 bases each). CDR3 length equals 16 residues. Trimming pared 5 bases from V and 2 bases from J, leaving 18 bases between. Germline CDR1 is PRHDT and CDR2 is FYEKMQ (reference sequence).

The chain combines TRBV18 with TRBJ2-3; TRBD2 agrees at 7 bases. Germline V CDR1 and CDR2: KGHSH, LQKENI. This CDR3 is built from 14 residues. V lost 2 bases to trimming and J lost 9 bases; unmatched junction nucleotides: 8. For the CDR3, the DNA is TGTGCCAGCTCACCAGGGCTAGCGGTGTGGACGCAGTATTTT. This sequence encodes CASSPGLAVWTQYF.

V gene TRBV15 combines with J gene TRBJ1-1; D gene uncertain. V was clipped by 6 bases and J by 6 bases, with 14 bases between them. Germline V gives CDR1 LNHNV, CDR2 YYDKDF (reference sequence). CDR3 length: 13 amino acids. Here the CDR3 reads CATRPVGGAEAFF. CDR3 nucleotide sequence: TGTGCCACCAGGCCTGTGGGTGGGGCTGAAGCTTTCTTT.

V and J are TRBV9 and TRBJ1-5; 9 nucleotides align to TRBD1. V shed 3 bases and J 6 bases; nucleotides not matched to a gene: 4. The CDR3 contains 14 residues. Germline values: CDR1 SGDLS, CDR2 YYNGEE. CDR3: CASSGTGGVQPQHF. CDR3 nucleotide sequence: TGTGCCAGCAGCGGAACAGGGGGCGTTCAGCCCCAGCATTTT.

CDR3 in DNA: TGTGCCAGCAGTGCTCCGGGAGGCTCTGGAAACACCATATATTTT. Amino acids: CASSAPGGSGNTIYF. The chain couples TRBV28 to TRBJ1-3; D gene unclear. Trimming cost V 5 bases and J 0 bases, with 11 bases left between them. Germline CDR1 is MDHEN and CDR2 is SYDVKM. This CDR3 is 15 amino acids long.

The chain joins TRBV7-9 to TRBJ2-1; 7 nucleotides line up with TRBD1. This CDR3 is 14 amino acids long. After removal of 5 bases from V and 5 bases from J, the junction contained 6 bases not matched to a gene. Germline CDR1 SEHNR, CDR2 FQNEAQ (reference sequence). In nucleotides, the CDR3 is TGTGCCAGCAGCCGACGGGACAGCGACAATGAGCAGTTCTTC. Translating it yields CASSRRDSDNEQFF.

V and J are TRBV6-5 and TRBJ2-1; 12 bases fit TRBD2. This CDR3 spans 15 amino acids. V lost 6 bases and J lost 4; bases outside the gene matches: 4. Germline assignment: CDR1 MNHEY and CDR2 SVGAGI. CDR3 sequence (DNA): TGTGCCAGCAGCCCACTAGCGGGAGGATACAATGAGCAGTTCTTC. Protein sequence: CASSPLAGGYNEQFF.

The V gene is TRBV7-2, the J gene TRBJ1-2; D perhaps matches TRBD1 (5 bases). V dropped 10 bases and J dropped 6 bases, with 24 bases sitting between them. Per the germline V gene, CDR1 is SGHTA and CDR2 is FQGNSA. The CDR3 is 15 residues long. As DNA, the CDR3 is TGTGCCAACGTAGACGCGGGGGGTCCAATAGATGGCTACACCTTC. It is translated as CANVDAGGPIDGYTF.

The gene calls are TRBV7-8 and TRBJ2-2; tentatively, D is TRBD2 (6 bases). Trimming took 8 bases from V and 5 from J, leaving 15 bases between them. This CDR3 spans 14 amino acids. Germline CDR1 SGHVS, CDR2 FQNEAQ. The CDR3 is CASLTGDLTGELFF. The CDR3 DNA sequence: TGTGCCAGCCTCACCGGGGACTTAACCGGGGAGCTGTTTTTT.

V usage is TRBV28 and J usage is TRBJ2-5, with D possibly matching TRBD2 (6 bases). The V gene lost 3 bases and the J gene lost 4 bases, with 9 bases spanning the gap. The germline CDR1 and CDR2 sequences are MDHEN and SYDVKM. This CDR3 contains 13 residues. The CDR3 is CASSLGGRETQYF. CDR3 bases: TGTGCCAGCAGTTTGGGGGGTCGAGAGACCCAGTACTTC. Based on the CDR3 plus reference TRBV28 and TRBJ2-5, the full variable domain is DVKVTQSSRYLVKRTGEKVFLECVQDMDHENMFWYRQDPGLGLRLIYFSYDVKMKEKGDIPEGYSVSREKKERFSLILESASTNQTSMYLCASSLGGRETQYFGPGTRLLVL.

The chain has TRBV27 and TRBJ2-3; D is uncertain. The CDR3 covers 14 residues. The germline V and J ends were trimmed by 4 bases and 3 bases, with 11 bases remaining between them. Germline CDR1 is MNHEY and CDR2 is SMNVEV (reference sequence). CDR3 bases: TGTGCCAGCAGTTCCCTGTTAGCTACAGATACGCAGTATTTT. Amino acids: CASSSLLATDTQYF.

The V and J genes are TRBV2 and TRBJ2-5; the match to TRBD1 covers 9 bases. Germline loops: CDR1 SNHLY, CDR2 FYNNEI. V shed 4 bases, J shed 2 bases, and the junction held 5 bases outside the gene matches. This CDR3 is 15 amino acids long. This chain's CDR3 is CASSGTGANQETQYF. The CDR3 DNA follows: TGTGCCAGCAGTGGGACAGGGGCAAATCAAGAGACCCAGTACTTC.

The V and J genes are TRBV19 and TRBJ1-3, with D perhaps TRBD1 (5 bases). Trimming left V 5 bases short and J 2 bases short, with 10 bases between. Germline CDR1 LNHDA, CDR2 SQIVND (reference sequence). The CDR3 sequence is 14 residues long. Here the CDR3 reads CASSAGSAGNTIYF. CDR3 in DNA: TGTGCCAGTAGTGCAGGGAGCGCTGGAAACACCATATATTTT.

The sample holds one count of this clone. The chain employs TRBV13 and TRBJ2-1; unclear D gene. CDR1 PRHDT and CDR2 FYEKMQ come from the germline V gene (reference sequence). V lost 5 bases to trimming and J lost 5 bases, with 13 bases between them. The CDR3 is 14 amino acids. The CDR3 sequence: CASSPTKGDNEQFF. The CDR3, as DNA: TGTGCCAGCAGCCCAACTAAGGGCGACAATGAGCAGTTCTTC.

The chain is built from TRBV5-1 and TRBJ1-4, with TRBD1 as a possible D gene (5 bases). Germline CDR1 SGHRS, CDR2 YFSETQ. The length of the CDR3 is 15 residues. Trimming removed 4 bases from V and 0 bases from J, with 10 bases in between. The CDR3 protein is CASSNDRATNEKLFF. Here the CDR3 DNA reads TGCGCCAGCAGCAACGACAGAGCAACTAATGAAAAACTGTTTTTT. Based on the CDR3 plus reference TRBV5-1 and TRBJ1-4, the full variable domain is KAGVTQTPRYLIKTRGQQVTLSCSPISGHRSVSWYQQTPGQGLQFLFEYFSETQRNKGNFPGRFSGRQFSNSRSEMNVSTLELGDSALYLCASSNDRATNEKLFFGSGTQLSVL.

The V gene is TRBV28, the J gene TRBJ1-2, with D unclear. V gave up 3 bases and J gave up 4 bases, with 6 bases separating them. Germline CDR1 reads MDHEN; CDR2 reads SYDVKM. The CDR3 consists of 12 residues. Here the CDR3 reads CASSLSIYGYTF. DNA for the CDR3: TGTGCCAGCAGTTTGTCGATCTATGGCTACACCTTC.

This chain connects TRBV5-1 to TRBJ1-1; 8 bases map to TRBD1. V dropped 4 bases and J dropped 4; count of bases not matched to a gene: 3. The length of the CDR3 is 13 residues. CDR1 is SGHRS and CDR2 is YFSETQ in the germline V gene. The CDR3 coding sequence is TGCGCCAGCAGCCGGGACAGGAGCACTGAAGCTTTCTTT. It specifies CASSRDRSTEAFF.

J is TRBJ1-1 and V is TRBV15; a possible D gene is TRBD1 (5 bases). Per the germline V gene, CDR1 is LNHNV and CDR2 is YYDKDF (reference sequence). The CDR3 is 15 residues long. V gave up 0 bases and J gave up 11 bases, with 19 bases separating them. CDR3 coding DNA: TGTGCCACCAGCAGAGACCTTGTTACGGGGACCGAGGCTTTCTTT. The encoded protein is CATSRDLVTGTEAFF.

The chain uses TRBV9 and TRBJ2-5, with 7 bases fitting TRBD2. Per germline, CDR1 SGDLS and CDR2 YYNGEE. This CDR3 is built from 14 residues. The J segment lost 4 bases and the V segment lost 0 bases, leaving 3 bases of the junction unmatched. The CDR3 DNA is TGTGCCAGCAGCGTAGCATCGGGGGGAGAGACCCAGTACTTC. The encoded protein is CASSVASGGETQYF.

The gene calls are TRBV7-2 and TRBJ2-2, with TRBD2 matching over 10 bases. Germline V lookup: CDR1 SGHTA, CDR2 FQGNSA. Trimming took 8 bases from V and 5 from J; bases not matched to a gene: 8. The CDR3 contains 15 residues. CDR3 region: CASSFGLAVTGELFF. In nucleotides, the CDR3 is TGTGCCAGCTCTTTTGGACTAGCGGTGACCGGGGAGCTGTTTTTT.

This clone was counted only a few times. The chain has TRBV4-1 and TRBJ2-7; 14 bases line up with TRBD2. Unmatched junction bases numbered 8, after V lost 4 bases and J lost 6 bases. The germline V gene has CDR1 MGHRA and CDR2 YSYEKL. CDR3 length equals 16 residues. The DNA for the CDR3 is TGCGCCAGCAGCCCTCGAGGACTAGCGGGAGGAGGCGAGCAGTACTTC. This gives the protein CASSPRGLAGGGEQYF.

The chain employs TRBV11-3 and TRBJ2-7; 11 nucleotides agree with TRBD2. The CDR3 totals 15 residues. Germline V CDR1 and CDR2: SGHNT, YENEEA. V dropped 4 bases and J dropped 2; count of bases not matched to a gene: 4. CDR3 sequence (DNA): TGTGCCAGCAGCTCCCTAGCGGGAGGTGCCTACGAGCAGTACTTC. As protein: CASSSLAGGAYEQYF.

CDR3 nucleotide sequence: TGTGCCAGCAGTTATATCGACAGATACACTGAAGCTTTCTTT. Translated, it gives CASSYIDRYTEAFF. This rearrangement joins TRBV6-6 to TRBJ1-1, with a possible D match to TRBD1 (5 bases). CDR3 length equals 14 residues. Trimming removed 3 bases at V and 3 bases at J, with 11 bases between. Germline CDR1 MNHNY, CDR2 SVGAGI (reference sequence).